Included here is one T cell receptor (beta chain) sequence, with context. The CDR3 sequence is 12 residues long. Trimming removed 10 bases from V and 4 bases from J; junction bases left unmatched: 4. The record originates from a study of blood T cells in healthy people across ages. There were at least 5.5 micrograms of total RNA extracted from every sample. A J-beta primer mix and a sample-barcoded 5' primer were used in a second PCR of roughly 6 to 12 cycles. Every cDNA molecule carried a tag from a template-switch adaptor bearing 12 random nucleotides. Each CDR3 protein gets one entry after TCRdb re-called the 5' RACE reads with MiXCR. The sample gives 1 million or so distinct CDR3 sequences, approximately 25% of which show up once; 0.65% to 0.75% is in the top ten. The sample was also linked to a second study, of T cells of mothers and their children. That source reports: The study sampled three healthy Caucasian mothers and their six children. A primer called M1S, used in the second PCR, added sample barcodes and 2-4 random nucleotides.

The sequence derives from a girl aged 2-10 years in good health. Sequencing was done on a sample of blood. The genes are TRBV12-3 or TRBV12-4 and TRBJ2-1, with 7 nucleotides matching TRBD1. The CDR3 region has the DNA TGTGCCAACCCGACAGGGTACAATGAGCAGTTCTTC. Translated, it gives CANPTGYNEQFF.